This entry lists 24 T cell receptor beta chains sequenced from one sample in a study of spatial heterogeneity in lung cancer. The study, taken as a whole, reports: Tumors with more nonsynonymous mutations had more expanded intratumoral alpha and beta TCRs.

Each CDR3 protein gets one entry after TCRdb re-called the 5' RACE reads with MiXCR. The table has more than 9,000 distinct CDR3 sequences, over 7% seen once. Their antigen targets remain unknown. Indicated time point: sample taken at primary tumor resection. This sample comprised lung tumor tissue, obtained at surgery. The receptor set was obtained from a male donor with early-stage non-small cell lung cancer.

The chain joins TRBV4-1 to TRBJ1-1, with 9 bases fitting TRBD1. Unmatched junction bases numbered 8, after V lost 1 base and J lost 8 bases. The germline CDR1 and CDR2 sequences are MGHRA and YSYEKL. The CDR3 consists of 15 residues. CDR3 nucleotide sequence: TGCGCCAGCAGCCAAGCGAACAGGGGGCGTCTAGAAGCTTTCTTT. Residues: CASSQANRGRLEAFF.

This clonotype has a count of ten or more. This rearrangement joins TRBV5-1 to TRBJ1-6; no clear D. Trimming took 2 bases from V and 2 from J, leaving 8 bases between them. The germline gives CDR1 SGHRS, CDR2 YFSETQ. This CDR3 contains 15 residues. The CDR3 is CASSLAATYNSPLHF. The CDR3 DNA follows: TGCGCCAGCAGCTTAGCGGCTACCTATAATTCACCCCTCCACTTT.

In this sample, this clonotype turned up many times. The V gene is TRBV7-3, the J gene TRBJ2-5; 13 nucleotides match TRBD2. The CDR3 covers 18 residues. J was trimmed by 2 bases and V by 5 bases; bases with no gene match: 11. CDR1 and CDR2 (germline): SGHTA, FQGTGA. The CDR3 is CASSPPPGTSGIQETQYF. CDR3 coding DNA: TGTGCCAGCAGCCCCCCGCCCGGGACTAGCGGGATACAAGAGACCCAGTACTTC.

This clonotype was detected a few times. The genes are TRBV2 and TRBJ2-5; D may be TRBD1 or TRBD2 (5 bases each). CDR1 and CDR2 from the germline V gene are SNHLY and FYNNEI. CDR3 length equals 16 residues. The ends were cut back, 4 bases at V and 2 bases at J, with 17 bases in the middle. The CDR3 region is CASSGDAGLEQETQYF. As DNA, the CDR3 is TGTGCCAGCAGTGGGGACGCTGGACTCGAACAAGAGACCCAGTACTTC.

This clonotype is medium-sized in the sample. The V and J genes are TRBV2 and TRBJ1-4, with D uncertain. Germline loops: CDR1 SNHLY, CDR2 FYNNEI. Between the trimmed V and J ends, which lost 3 bases and 2 bases, there was a span of 4 bases. The CDR3 covers 13 residues. The CDR3 loop is CASSDLTNEKLFF. The CDR3 coding sequence is TGTGCCAGCAGTGATTTGACTAATGAAAAACTGTTTTTT.

This clonotype was seen many times. The chain has TRBV7-2 and TRBJ2-5, with 7 bases matching TRBD2. Germline V CDR1 and CDR2: SGHTA, FQGNSA. The CDR3 length is 16 residues. V lost 3 bases and J lost 0; bases outside the gene matches: 7. DNA of the CDR3: TGTGCCAGCAGCTTTGGGGGGGACGTCGACCAAGAGACCCAGTACTTC. Protein sequence: CASSFGGDVDQETQYF.

This clonotype was seen repeatedly, ten times or more. The chain couples TRBV5-1 to TRBJ2-3, with 8 bases lining up with TRBD2. Germline V gene data show CDR1 as SGHRS and CDR2 as YFSETQ. The CDR3 is 15 residues long. The V and J ends lost 0 bases and 2 bases, in that order; junction bases with no gene match: 2. The DNA for the CDR3 is TGCGCCAGCAGCTTGGGGACTAGCCTCACAGATACGCAGTATTTT. Protein: CASSLGTSLTDTQYF.

This clonotype was seen a few times. This chain joins TRBV5-4 and TRBJ2-7, with D unclear. V was cut by 3 bases and J by 5 bases, with 9 bases left in between. This CDR3 region has 12 residues. Looked up from germline, CDR1 is SGHNT and CDR2 is YYREEE (reference sequence). The CDR3 spells CASSYPNHEQYF. The CDR3 DNA follows: TGTGCCAGCAGCTACCCAAACCACGAGCAGTACTTC.

This clonotype showed up many times. The J gene is TRBJ2-2, the V gene TRBV7-8; a weak D match, TRBD2 (5 bases). The CDR3 is 14 amino acids. Per the germline V gene, CDR1 is SGHVS and CDR2 is FQNEAQ. Trimming removed 0 bases from V and 5 bases from J, with 7 bases in between. The CDR3 here is CASSLATGTGELFF. DNA of the CDR3: TGTGCCAGCAGCTTAGCGACGGGAACCGGGGAGCTGTTTTTT.

This clonotype was observed at least ten times. The V and J genes are TRBV6-1 and TRBJ1-1; D gene uncertain. From germline, CDR1 is MNHNS and CDR2 SASEGT. This CDR3 has 15 amino acids. V was trimmed by 4 bases and J by 4 bases, leaving 16 bases between them. This CDR3 reads CASSARPRPATEAFF. CDR3 coding DNA: TGTGCCAGCAGTGCGAGACCGCGACCAGCCACTGAAGCTTTCTTT.

By sample fraction, this clonotype is medium-sized (0.01 to 0.1%). The chain carries TRBV11-2 and TRBJ2-5, with D possibly called TRBD1 or TRBD2 (6 bases each). Per the germline V gene, CDR1 is SGHAT and CDR2 is FQNNGV. The CDR3 is 15 amino acids. Trimming removed 0 bases from V and 5 bases from J, with 13 bases in between. CDR3 region: CASSLDQGGLETQYF. The CDR3 region has the DNA TGTGCCAGCAGCTTAGATCAAGGGGGGCTTGAGACCCAGTACTTC.

This clonotype was detected only a few times. The chain combines TRBV6-2 or TRBV6-3 with TRBJ2-7; 7 nucleotides agree with TRBD1. Germline V gene data show CDR1 as MNHEY and CDR2 as SVGEGT. This CDR3 spans 11 amino acids. The V gene end was trimmed by 5 bases and the J gene end by 11 bases; junction bases not matched to a gene: 6. The DNA of the CDR3 is TGTGCCAGCAGTGTTCCCGGGACAGAGTACTTC. Protein product: CASSVPGTEYF.

This clonotype was found many times. The gene calls are TRBV6-5 and TRBJ2-3, with 9 bases identical to TRBD2. Germline V gene sequence: CDR1 MNHEY, CDR2 SVGAGI. This CDR3 contains 16 residues. V gave up 4 bases and J gave up 4 bases; unmatched junction bases: 9. In nucleotides, the CDR3 is TGTGCCAGCAGTTCCCTTAGCGGGAGAGGCTCAGATACGCAGTATTTT. It specifies CASSSLSGRGSDTQYF.

The genes are TRBV5-8 and TRBJ2-1; D uncertain. This CDR3 contains 18 residues. Germline V gives CDR1 SGHTS, CDR2 YDEGEE. V lost 0 bases to trimming and J lost 2 bases, with 18 bases between them. In nucleotides, the CDR3 is TGTGCCAGCAGCTTGGGGCAGGCCACAATATCTCCCTACAATGAGCAGTTCTTC. Protein product: CASSLGQATISPYNEQFF.

This clonotype rates as medium-sized (0.01 to 0.1%). The genes are TRBV6-6 and TRBJ2-3; 12 bases line up with TRBD2. The CDR3 runs 15 residues. With V trimmed by 6 bases and J by 1 base, 2 bases remained unmatched. Per the germline V gene, CDR1 is MNHNY and CDR2 is SVGAGI (reference sequence). The CDR3 reads CASRGLAGRTDTQYF. CDR3 DNA sequence: TGTGCCAGCAGGGGACTAGCGGGCCGCACAGATACGCAGTATTTT.

This clonotype was observed many times. The chain links TRBV6-5 to TRBJ2-5; 9 nucleotides line up with TRBD2. V gave up 1 base and J gave up 5 bases; unmatched junction bases: 5. This CDR3 comprises 15 residues. The germline gives CDR1 MNHEY, CDR2 SVGAGI. CDR3 protein: CASSYLGTSSETQYF. The CDR3 coding sequence is TGTGCCAGCAGTTACTTGGGGACTAGCTCCGAGACCCAGTACTTC.

The sample holds a few counts of this clonotype. This chain links TRBV29-1 with TRBJ1-2, with D uncertain. V was pared by 0 bases and J by 0 bases, with 5 bases between. CDR1 is SQVTM, CDR2 ANQGSEA, per germline. The CDR3 has 13 residues. The CDR3 DNA reads as TGCAGCGTTGAAGACATAGCTAACTATGGCTACACCTTC. Protein: CSVEDIANYGYTF.

This clonotype occurred many times. V and J are TRBV7-2 and TRBJ2-5; perhaps TRBD1 as D (5 bases). Germline V gene lookup returns CDR1 SGHTA and CDR2 FQGNSA. Trimming removed 5 bases from V and 4 bases from J, with 11 bases in between. CDR3 length: 13 residues. The CDR3 sequence is CASSVDTGETQYF. CDR3 DNA sequence: TGTGCCAGCAGCGTGGACACGGGAGAGACCCAGTACTTC. The full variable domain, completed using reference TRBV7-2 and TRBJ2-5, is GAGVSQSPSNKVTEKGKDVELRCDPISGHTALYWYRQSLGQGLEFLIYFQGNSAPDKSGLPSDRFSAERTGGSVSTLTIQRTQQEDSAVYLCASSVDTGETQYFGPGTRLLVL.

This clonotype qualifies as medium-sized (0.01 to 0.1%). This rearrangement joins TRBV11-2 to TRBJ2-5, with D uncertain. V dropped 0 bases and J dropped 2 bases, with 1 base sitting between them. This CDR3 is 12 amino acids long. Germline CDR1 and CDR2: SGHAT and FQNNGV. The CDR3 DNA reads TGTGCCAGCAGCTTAGAACAAGAGACCCAGTACTTC. Its protein product is CASSLEQETQYF.

This clonotype showed up many times. This rearrangement joins TRBV6-2 or TRBV6-3 to TRBJ2-7, with D possibly matching TRBD2 (5 bases). Germline lookup yields CDR1 MNHEY and CDR2 SVGEGT. Deletions cut 4 bases from V and 4 bases from J, with 11 bases between. This CDR3 spans 13 amino acids. CDR3 sequence reads: CASSLSGPYEQYF. The CDR3 DNA is TGTGCCAGCAGTTTGAGCGGCCCATACGAGCAGTACTTC.

In its sample, this clonotype was seen a few times. The chain employs TRBV13 and TRBJ1-4; possibly TRBD1 for D (5 bases). The germline V gene encodes CDR1 PRHDT and CDR2 FYEKMQ (reference sequence). This CDR3 comprises 13 residues. The V gene lost 2 bases and the J gene lost 7 bases, with 8 bases spanning the gap. CDR3 in amino acids: CASSLRQIEKLFF. The CDR3 DNA reads as TGTGCCAGCAGCTTACGACAGATTGAAAAACTGTTTTTT.

V and J are TRBV20-1 and TRBJ1-3; 9 positions match TRBD1. The V segment lost 5 bases and the J segment 7 bases; nucleotides outside the gene matches: 15. This CDR3 comprises 16 residues. CDR1 DFQATT and CDR2 SNEGSKA come from the germline V gene (reference sequence). CDR3 protein: CSALNRQGDGANTIYF. The CDR3 bases are TGCAGTGCTCTTAATAGACAGGGGGATGGGGCCAACACCATATATTTT.

This clonotype was recorded at least ten times. The V call is TRBV6-2 or TRBV6-3, the J call TRBJ1-6, with D tentatively TRBD1 (5 bases). CDR3 size: 17 residues. Deletions cut 8 bases from V and 9 bases from J, with 26 bases between. Germline V gene lookup returns CDR1 MNHEY and CDR2 SVGEGT. The CDR3 nucleotides are TGTGCCAGCTTGGACAAGTACAGGCTCCTCGGAGGTTCACCCCTCCACTTT. This sequence encodes CASLDKYRLLGGSPLHF.

This clonotype was seen at least ten times. V and J are TRBV12-3 or TRBV12-4 and TRBJ2-3; 11 nucleotides match TRBD2. The CDR3 length is 15 residues. The junction had 6 bases not matched to a gene; V was cut back by 5 bases and J by 5 bases. CDR3 in amino acids: CASSQLAGAQDTQYF. CDR3 nucleotide sequence: TGTGCCAGCAGTCAACTAGCGGGGGCCCAAGATACGCAGTATTTT.